These 23 T cell receptor beta chains share one sample of origin, sequenced in a study of molecular identifiers for immune sequencing clone quantification. TCRdb passed the PCR reads through MiXCR, listing each CDR3 protein once. The data contain 65,000 or so distinct CDR3 sequences, about 18% of them singletons. The sequencing input was naive CD8+ T cells from blood, with Jurkat cell RNA spiked in. Documented subset: FACS-sorted CD8+CD4-CCR7+CD45RA+ naive T cells. These receptors were collected from a human donor in good health. Some libraries in this study had Jurkat cell RNA spiked in.

In this sample, this clonotype turned up many times. V gene TRBV14 combines with J gene TRBJ1-2; 9 nucleotides align to TRBD1. This CDR3 has 15 residues. In germline, CDR1 is SGHDN, CDR2 FVKESK. V lost 4 bases and J lost 4; bases outside the gene matches: 7. The CDR3 sequence is CASSLTTGGSYGYTF. In DNA form, the CDR3 reads TGTGCCAGCAGCCTTACGACAGGGGGGTCCTATGGCTACACCTTC.

This clonotype was seen ten or more times. V and J are TRBV27 and TRBJ2-7; perhaps TRBD2 as D (6 bases). The germline V and J ends were trimmed by 2 bases and 12 bases, with 20 bases remaining between them. The CDR3 is 14 amino acids. The germline gives CDR1 MNHEY, CDR2 SMNVEV (reference sequence). The CDR3 spells CASSLKGVGRDLYF. The CDR3 DNA sequence: TGTGCCAGCAGTTTAAAAGGGGTGGGGCGGGACCTGTACTTC.

This clonotype was seen ten or more times. This chain joins TRBV6-1 and TRBJ2-7; no reliable D call. Deletions cut 3 bases from V and 4 bases from J, with 16 bases between. Germline CDR1 and CDR2: MNHNS and SASEGT. This CDR3 comprises 15 residues. CDR3 amino acids: CASSDHGRASYEQYF. The CDR3 DNA sequence: TGTGCCAGCAGTGACCACGGACGGGCCTCTTACGAGCAGTACTTC.

The chain carries TRBV6-6 and TRBJ1-1, with a weak D call TRBD1 (5 bases). Trimming stripped 7 bases from V and 4 bases from J, with 13 bases between. CDR1 and CDR2 (germline): MNHNY, SVGAGI (reference sequence). The CDR3 spans 13 residues. The CDR3 DNA sequence: TGTGCCAGCAACCCCAGGGAAAGCACTGAAGCTTTCTTT. Its translation is CASNPRESTEAFF.

V is TRBV5-5 and J is TRBJ1-1, with D unclear. CDR1 and CDR2 (germline): SGHKS, YYEKEE (reference sequence). The CDR3 covers 13 residues. V was clipped by 1 base and J by 2 bases, with 6 bases between them. CDR3 protein: CASSLYSNTEAFF. The CDR3 DNA is TGTGCCAGCAGCTTGTACAGCAACACTGAAGCTTTCTTT. The full variable domain, rest sourced from reference TRBV5-5 and TRBJ1-1, is DAGVTQSPTHLIKTRGQQVTLRCSPISGHKSVSWYQQVLGQGPQFIFQYYEKEERGRGNFPDRFSARQFPNYSSELNVNALLLGDSALYLCASSLYSNTEAFFGQGTRLTVV.

As for this clonotype: It may be a read error: a sequence one base away is much more abundant. The V and J genes are TRBV5-1 and TRBJ2-7; TRBD2 might be the D (5 bases). Germline V gene lookup returns CDR1 SGHRS and CDR2 YFSETQ. The CDR3 consists of 13 residues. The CDR3 DNA sequence: TGCGCCAGCATGGGCACTAGTCTGCACGAGCGGTACTTC. This sequence encodes CASMGTSLHERYF.

This clonotype appeared many times. The V gene is TRBV6-1, the J gene TRBJ2-3; D ambiguous. CDR1 and CDR2 from the germline V gene are MNHNS and SASEGT. There are 15 residues in the CDR3. Trimming stripped 1 base from V and 9 bases from J, with 17 bases between. This CDR3 is CASSEVINGQVTQYF. The CDR3 nucleotides read TGTGCCAGCAGTGAAGTTATCAACGGCCAAGTGACGCAGTATTTT.

This clonotype was observed at least ten times. The chain combines TRBV28 with TRBJ1-1, with a weak D call TRBD1 (5 bases). The V end was cut by 2 bases, the J end by 5 bases, with 18 bases between. Per the germline V gene, CDR1 is MDHEN and CDR2 is SYDVKM. The CDR3 covers 16 residues. CDR3 nucleotides: TGTGCCAGCAGTTTAGTTGACGAGGGGACGGATACTGAAGCTTTCTTT. Its protein is CASSLVDEGTDTEAFF.

This clonotype was seen ten or more times. The chain couples TRBV25-1 to TRBJ1-2; D not certain. Trimming took off 2 bases at V and 4 bases at J, with 11 bases between the two ends. The germline CDR1 and CDR2 sequences are MGHDK and SYGVNS. The CDR3 has 14 residues. Here the CDR3 reads CASSEPHPFYGYTF. CDR3 in DNA: TGTGCCAGCAGTGAACCCCATCCCTTCTATGGCTACACCTTC.

In its sample, this clonotype was seen many times. This chain links TRBV4-3 with TRBJ2-1; 10 nucleotides agree with TRBD1. The CDR3 has 14 residues. Germline loops: CDR1 LGHNA, CDR2 YSLEER. V lost 2 bases, J lost 12 bases, and 7 bases stayed unmatched. CDR3 amino acids: CASSQIRTGGMQFF. The CDR3 DNA sequence: TGCGCCAGCAGCCAAATCAGGACAGGGGGAATGCAGTTCTTC.

With regard to this clonotype: This may come from a read error, since a much larger clone is one base off. The chain uses TRBV10-2 and TRBJ2-5, with D uncertain. From germline, CDR1 is WSHSY and CDR2 SAAADI. V was cut by 2 bases and J by 5 bases, with 15 bases left in between. The CDR3 covers 15 residues. The CDR3 DNA reads TGCGCCAGCAGTGAGCCCCCCCTGGGCCGTGAGACCCAGTACTTC. Translation gives CASSEPPLGRETQYF.

This clonotype was counted many times. V is TRBV7-8 and J is TRBJ2-3; 8 nucleotides agree with TRBD2. CDR3 length: 15 residues. In germline, CDR1 is SGHVS, CDR2 FQNEAQ. Trimming cost V 6 bases and J 5 bases; bases outside gene matches: 10. CDR3 region: CASRSDSAGGDTQYF. The CDR3 coding sequence is TGTGCCAGCAGATCGGACTCCGCGGGAGGAGATACGCAGTATTTT.

This clonotype has more than one count but fewer than ten. The rearrangement uses TRBV6-5 and TRBJ1-3, with D tentatively TRBD1 (6 bases). Germline V gene lookup returns CDR1 MNHEY and CDR2 SVGAGI. The CDR3 is made up of 16 amino acids. V lost 3 bases to trimming and J lost 6 bases, with 18 bases between them. The CDR3: CASSYYLGGEVNTIYF. In DNA form, the CDR3 reads TGTGCCAGCAGTTATTATTTGGGGGGCGAAGTAAACACCATATATTTT.

Comment on this clonotype: A single base separates this from a much larger clone, so it may be a read error. V gene TRBV28 combines with J gene TRBJ1-5; D gene ambiguous. Near its end, the DNA agrees better with TRBJ2-3, so the J call may be wrong. The germline V gene has CDR1 MDHEN and CDR2 SYDVKM. The CDR3 is made up of 14 amino acids. For the CDR3, the DNA is TGTGCCAGCAGTTTTCGGTTGAGCAATCAGCCCCAGTATTTT. As protein: CASSFRLSNQPQYF.

On this clonotype itself: This may be a read error, as it is one base from a much larger clone. This chain connects TRBV12-3 or TRBV12-4 to TRBJ1-1, with D uncertain. The CDR3 has 11 amino acids. The CDR3 DNA reads TGTGTCAGCAGTTCACCCGGGGAAGCTTTCTTT. This gives the protein CVSSSPGEAFF.

This clonotype was seen ten or more times. The chain employs TRBV29-1 and TRBJ1-1; tentative D call: TRBD1 (5 bases). This CDR3 comprises 13 residues. Deletions cut 3 bases from V and 1 base from J, with 9 bases between. Germline CDR1 reads SQVTM; CDR2 reads ANQGSEA. CDR3 protein: CSVEGRGNTEAFF. In DNA form, the CDR3 reads TGCAGCGTTGAGGGGCGGGGGAACACTGAAGCTTTCTTT. The full variable domain, in which reference TRBV29-1 and TRBJ1-1 provide the parts outside the CDR3, is SAVISQKPSRDICQRGTSLTIQCQVDSQVTMMFWYRQQPGQSLTLIATANQGSEATYESGFVIDKFPISRPNLTFSTLTVSNMSPEDSSIYLCSVEGRGNTEAFFGQGTRLTVV.

The chain combines TRBV6-2 or TRBV6-3 with TRBJ2-5; D is tentatively TRBD1 or TRBD2 (6 bases each). Trimming shortened V by 1 base and J by 2 bases, and 11 bases separated the two germline ends. The germline V gene encodes CDR1 MNHEY and CDR2 SVGEGT. CDR3 length: 15 amino acids. The CDR3 here is CASSYLGGPQETQYF. The CDR3, as DNA: TGTGCCAGCAGTTACTTAGGGGGGCCTCAAGAGACCCAGTACTTC.

This clonotype was counted at least ten times. This chain uses TRBV2 with TRBJ1-3, with D possibly being TRBD1 (5 bases). CDR1 SNHLY and CDR2 FYNNEI come from the germline V gene. The CDR3 length is 14 residues. V gave up 4 bases and J gave up 0 bases, with 7 bases separating them. CDR3 nucleotide sequence: TGTGCCAGCAGTGGAGACAGCTCTGGAAACACCATATATTTT. It specifies CASSGDSSGNTIYF. The full variable domain, its missing parts supplied by reference TRBV2 and TRBJ1-3, is EPEVTQTPSHQVTQMGQEVILRCVPISNHLYFYWYRQILGQKVEFLVSFYNNEISEKSEIFDDQFSVERPDGSNFTLKIRSTKLEDSAMYFCASSGDSSGNTIYFGEGSWLTVV.

This clonotype was found a few times. The chain has TRBV19 and TRBJ2-1; either TRBD1 or TRBD2 may fit D (5 bases each). This CDR3 contains 14 residues. V was shortened by 6 bases and J by 4 bases, with 13 bases between the two germline ends. Germline loops: CDR1 LNHDA, CDR2 SQIVND (reference sequence). CDR3 nucleotides: TGTGCCAGTAGCCCGGGACGGCCATACAATGAGCAGTTCTTC. It is translated as CASSPGRPYNEQFF. Supplemented by reference TRBV19 and TRBJ2-1, the full variable domain reads DGGITQSPKYLFRKEGQNVTLSCEQNLNHDAMYWYRQDPGQGLRLIYYSQIVNDFQKGDIAEGYSVSREKKESFPLTVTSAQKNPTAFYLCASSPGRPYNEQFFGPGTRLTVL.

In regard to this clonotype: At one end the junction does not follow the germline gene, possibly because of a read error. This chain connects TRBV24-1 to TRBJ2-5, with D perhaps given as TRBD1 or TRBD2 (5 bases each). This CDR3 has 17 amino acids. CDR1 and CDR2 (germline): KGHDR, SFDVKD. CDR3: CATSASGRVGDQETQHF. The CDR3 nucleotides are TGTGCCACCAGTGCTTCAGGGCGGGTTGGTGACCAAGAGACCCAGCACTTC.

This clonotype was observed many times. The CDR3 DNA is TGTGCCAGCAGCCAATTCTTTGGGACAGGGGGCGTGGGAGGCACTGAAGCTTTCTTT. Amino acids: CASSQFFGTGGVGGTEAFF. The V and J genes are TRBV14 and TRBJ1-1, with 12 bases matching TRBD1. V shed 2 bases, J shed 4 bases, and the junction held 14 bases outside the gene matches. The length of the CDR3 is 19 residues. CDR1 SGHDN and CDR2 FVKESK come from the germline V gene.

This clonotype was seen ten or more times. This chain links TRBV2 with TRBJ2-3, with TRBD2 as a possible D gene (6 bases). Germline assignment: CDR1 SNHLY and CDR2 FYNNEI. Trimming cost V 7 bases and J 2 bases, with 19 bases left between them. The CDR3 extends over 16 amino acids. The chain's CDR3 is CASITRASATTDTQYF. CDR3 coding DNA: TGTGCCAGCATCACAAGGGCTAGCGCGACCACAGATACGCAGTATTTT. The full variable domain, its missing parts supplied by reference TRBV2 and TRBJ2-3, is EPEVTQTPSHQVTQMGQEVILRCVPISNHLYFYWYRQILGQKVEFLVSFYNNEISEKSEIFDDQFSVERPDGSNFTLKIRSTKLEDSAMYFCASITRASATTDTQYFGPGTRLTVL.

With respect to this clonotype: A single base separates this from a much larger clone, so it may be a read error. The chain links TRBV7-7 to TRBJ2-2; 8 bases match TRBD2. The CDR3 has 19 residues. Germline-derived CDR1 and CDR2 are SSHAT and FNYEAQ (reference sequence). The CDR3 sequence: CTSSLAVLKRGKNTGELFF. The CDR3 DNA is TGTACTAGCAGCTTAGCGGTCCTAAAGCGGGGGAAGAACACCGGGGAGCTGTTTTTT.